This record covers a single T cell receptor beta chain. No cognate antigen has been identified for it. Per-base quality was not reported, and no clone a single base away is much larger than it. To prepare the library, the immunoSEQ multiplex PCR assay was applied. TCRdb mirrors the immuneACCESS table, restricted to in-frame sequences. Some clones are absent from its copies; in checked studies, under half trace to an unresolved V gene, and the reason for the others is unknown. This sample lists approximately 69,000 clones; around 94% were detected once. The ten largest make up more than 0.45% of the sample. Spanning cysteine to phenylalanine, the CDR3 consists of 15 amino acids. Solely the CDR3 DNA is kept, with 45 bases framed from the first base. CDR1 SGHDT and CDR2 YYEEEE were looked up in the germline V gene. At the junction V is shortened by 2 bases and J by 4 bases; bases outside the gene matches: 3.

This entry belongs to a study of T cell changes during pregnancy in multiple sclerosis (dated by TCRdb to about 2019). With regard to the full study: Changes in the T cell repertoire over the course of pregnancy were examined in this study in women with multiple sclerosis.

Source: peripheral blood, taken in the third trimester of pregnancy. The TCR comes from a female donor with multiple sclerosis, enrolled in a pregnancy study. Recombination linked TRBV5-6 to TRBJ1-4, with 9 middle bases fitting TRBD1. The CDR3 reads as follows: CASSFLDRGNEKLFF. The nucleotides are TGTGCCAGCAGCTTTTTGGACAGGGGTAATGAAAAACTGTTTTTT.